The 9 T cell receptor beta chains given below trace back to one sample, sequenced in a study of cytomegalovirus exposure and HLA in healthy donors. Vbeta (60) and Jbeta (13) primers were used in the PCR. Sequencing used immunoSEQ multiplex PCR; TCRdb keeps in-frame clones, though not all of them. The sample includes about 100,000 clones, 81% seen only once; the top ten take around 2.3%. The sequencing input was PBMCs. All receptors derive from a young man in good health and CMV-seronegative.

The CDR3 loop reads CASRERSSGGNNEQFF. CDR3 in DNA: TGTGCCAGCAGAGAACGCTCCAGCGGGGGGAACAATGAGCAGTTCTTC. The chain employs TRBV9 and TRBJ2-1; TRBD2 aligns across 9 bases. Germline V gene data show CDR1 as SGDLS and CDR2 as YYNGEE. This CDR3 comprises 16 residues. Trimming at V came to 5 bases and at J to 5 bases, leaving 11 bases not matched to a gene.

The chain has TRBV5-1 and TRBJ2-7; tentatively, D is TRBD1 (5 bases). V gave up 3 bases and J gave up 2 bases, with 15 bases separating them. Germline CDR1 reads SGHRS; CDR2 reads YFSETQ. This CDR3 contains 15 residues. CDR3 sequence reads: CASSYQRDSPYEQYF. CDR3 DNA sequence: TGCGCCAGCAGCTACCAGCGCGACAGCCCCTACGAGCAGTACTTC.

This chain joins TRBV18 and TRBJ1-1; D not resolved. CDR3 length: 11 amino acids. The germline V and J ends were trimmed by 6 bases and 3 bases, with 5 bases remaining between them. CDR1 and CDR2 (germline): KGHSH, LQKENI. CDR3 amino acids: CASSNDTEAFF. The CDR3 nucleotides read TGTGCCAGCTCCAATGACACTGAAGCTTTCTTT.

The V and J genes are TRBV6-1 and TRBJ2-3, with D maybe TRBD2 (6 bases). CDR3 length equals 15 residues. From germline, CDR1 is MNHNS and CDR2 SASEGT. V gave up 5 bases and J gave up 4 bases, with 16 bases separating them. The CDR3 DNA follows: TGTGCCAGCAGTTCCCAGGTGGGGGGAGCAGATACGCAGTATTTT. Residues: CASSSQVGGADTQYF.

This sequence joins TRBV10-3 and TRBJ1-5, with D unclear. Trimming cost V 4 bases and J 0 bases, with 7 bases left between them. Per germline, CDR1 ENHRY and CDR2 SYGVKD. The CDR3 runs 14 residues. This chain's CDR3 is CAISVLYSNQPQHF. In DNA form, the CDR3 reads TGTGCCATCAGTGTCCTTTATAGCAATCAGCCCCAGCATTTT.

This clone appeared once. The chain combines TRBV7-9 with TRBJ2-3; 10 bases are shared with TRBD2. Germline assignment: CDR1 SEHNR and CDR2 FQNEAQ (reference sequence). The V gene end was trimmed by 5 bases and the J gene end by 5 bases; junction bases not matched to a gene: 7. This CDR3 is built from 15 residues. CDR3 sequence (DNA): TGTGCCAGCAGCGTTCTAGCGGGAGCGAAAGATACGCAGTATTTT. It specifies CASSVLAGAKDTQYF.

The J gene is TRBJ2-3, the V gene TRBV7-2; 8 bases match TRBD2. J gave up 1 base and V 5 bases, and 11 bases lay outside the gene matches. The CDR3 sequence is 17 residues long. CDR1 is SGHTA, CDR2 FQGNSA, per germline. The CDR3 reads CASSRRRAGAGTDTQYF. The CDR3 DNA reads TGTGCCAGCAGCCGCCGAAGAGCGGGGGCCGGCACAGATACGCAGTATTTT.

This clone was seen a few times. This chain links TRBV7-9 with TRBJ1-1; no clear D. V gave up 0 bases and J gave up 5 bases, with 4 bases separating them. Looked up from germline, CDR1 is SEHNR and CDR2 is FQNEAQ (reference sequence). CDR3 size: 12 residues. CDR3 nucleotides: TGTGCCAGCAGCTTAGCTCCTACTGAAGCTTTCTTT. Encoded protein: CASSLAPTEAFF.

For the CDR3, the DNA is TGCGCCAGCAGCCCGGGACAGTCCCCCTCTGGAAACACCATATATTTT. Translation gives CASSPGQSPSGNTIYF. The V call is TRBV5-1, the J call TRBJ1-3, with 7 positions matching TRBD1. The V gene's germline CDR1 is SGHRS and CDR2 YFSETQ. With 4 bases clipped from V and 0 bases from J, the junction kept 7 bases outside the gene matches. The CDR3 is 16 residues long.